This T cell receptor beta chain was retrieved from a study of cytomegalovirus exposure and HLA in healthy donors. Concerning this clone: Its antigen is not identified.

PCR employed 60 Vbeta and 13 Jbeta primers. The assay was immunoSEQ multiplex PCR, and TCRdb's table has in-frame clones only and misses some. Its clone listing holds roughly 190,000 clones. Study findings and constraints: Among TCR beta chains, those listed as cytomegalovirus-associated numbered over 150. As immune exposure information, only CMV serostatus was available. Per a later analysis, 16,951 TCR beta sequences showed association with HLA alleles at 0.05 false discovery rate. In a later analysis, TCR beta V- and J-gene trimming showed a link to a missense DCLRE1C variant.

The receptor was derived from a man aged 25 to 40 in good health and CMV-seronegative. What was sequenced was PBMCs.

CDR3 sequence reads: CASSSGMIGNYGYTF. The CDR3 DNA reads as TGTGCCAGCAGCTCCGGGATGATAGGAAACTATGGCTACACCTTC. V usage is TRBV5-4 and J usage is TRBJ1-2; D is uncertain. Germline V gene data show CDR1 as SGHNT and CDR2 as YYREEE (reference sequence). CDR3 size: 15 residues. Trimming took 3 bases from V and 2 from J, leaving 14 bases between them.